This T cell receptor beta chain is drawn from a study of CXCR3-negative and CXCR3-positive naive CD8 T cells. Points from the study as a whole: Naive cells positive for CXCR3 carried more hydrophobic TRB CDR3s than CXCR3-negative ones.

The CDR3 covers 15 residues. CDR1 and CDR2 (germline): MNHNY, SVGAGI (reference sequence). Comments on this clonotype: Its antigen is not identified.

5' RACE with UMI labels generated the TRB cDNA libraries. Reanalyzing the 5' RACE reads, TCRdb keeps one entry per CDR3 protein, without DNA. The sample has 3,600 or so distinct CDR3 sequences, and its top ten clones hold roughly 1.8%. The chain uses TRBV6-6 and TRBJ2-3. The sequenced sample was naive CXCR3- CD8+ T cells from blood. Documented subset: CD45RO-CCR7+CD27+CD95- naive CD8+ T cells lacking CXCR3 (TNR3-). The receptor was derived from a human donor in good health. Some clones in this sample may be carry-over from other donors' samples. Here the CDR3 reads CASSYLPLASDTQYF.